The present entry profiles one T cell receptor beta chain with its context. Its antigen is unidentified. The junction and the germline gene differ at one end; a read error may be behind it. The data were obtained in a study of OX40 agonist ivuxolimab in advanced cancers. Study-wide context: Partial responses were seen in three patients, one with hepatocellular carcinoma and two with cutaneous melanoma.

General study points: At doses 0.1 to 3.0 mg/kg, CD4+ and CD8+ clones expanded. Low normalized clonal expansion also occurred in some nonresponding patients.

Germline V gives CDR1 SGHNT, CDR2 YYREEE (reference sequence). The CDR3 extends over 15 amino acids. Sequencing was performed with immunoSEQ multiplex PCR; in TCRdb, only in-frame clones are kept and a portion is missing. The sample contains some 39,000 clones, 87% of which appear only once. Material: CD4+ or CD8+ T cells sorted from blood, obtained in a trial of the OX40 agonist ivuxolimab. This TCR was recovered from an adult with an advanced solid tumor such as melanoma, head and neck, liver or kidney cancer. The chain employs TRBV5-4 and TRBJ2-1; 11 bases are shared with TRBD2. The CDR3 loop reads CASSQDRLAGNEQFF. DNA of the CDR3: TGCGCCAGCAGCCAAGATAGACTAGCGGGAAATGAGCAGTTCTTC.